A single sample is the source of the 18 T cell receptor beta chains below, sequenced in a study of cytomegalovirus exposure and HLA in healthy donors. The PCR was carried out with 60 Vbeta primers and 13 Jbeta primers. Here immunoSEQ multiplex PCR was the method, and the copy in TCRdb shows in-frame clones only, minus some. The table has around 180,000 clones, approximately 81% seen once; the top ten hold about 0.25%. Input material: PBMCs. All receptors come from a boy between 10 and 17 years old in good health and CMV-seronegative.

The J gene is TRBJ2-3, the V gene TRBV19; D unresolved. Germline CDR1 LNHDA, CDR2 SQIVND (reference sequence). The CDR3 is 13 amino acids. V was pared by 8 bases and J by 4 bases, with 13 bases between. The CDR3 DNA reads TGTGCCAGTCGGTCGGTAGGAGCAGATACGCAGTATTTT. This gives the protein CASRSVGADTQYF.

This rearrangement joins TRBV6-5 to TRBJ1-2; a weak D match, TRBD1 (6 bases). Germline CDR1 MNHEY, CDR2 SVGAGI. Trimming took off 3 bases at V and 3 bases at J, with 14 bases between the two ends. The CDR3 loop spans 15 amino acids. CDR3 coding DNA: TGTGCCAGCAGTTATGGAAGAGAGGGGGACTATGGCTACACCTTC. Translating it yields CASSYGREGDYGYTF.

The chain joins TRBV19 to TRBJ1-5; TRBD1 agrees at 7 bases. This CDR3 has 17 amino acids. V lost 7 bases to trimming and J lost 2 bases; unmatched junction nucleotides: 14. Germline CDR1 is LNHDA and CDR2 is SQIVND (reference sequence). The CDR3 DNA follows: TGTGCCAGTACTTACCCTACAGGGGAAAGGGGCAATCAGCCCCAGCATTTT. This gives the protein CASTYPTGERGNQPQHF.

The chain recombines TRBV27 with TRBJ2-3; 7 nucleotides line up with TRBD2. V trimming: 2 bases; J trimming: 1 base; junction bases outside the gene matches: 0. Germline V CDR1 and CDR2: MNHEY, SMNVEV (reference sequence). This CDR3 is 14 amino acids long. The DNA of the CDR3 is TGTGCCAGCAGTTTAGCGGGGGGCACAGATACGCAGTATTTT. It codes for CASSLAGGTDTQYF.

The genes are TRBV27 and TRBJ2-7; 7 bases are shared with TRBD2. With V trimmed by 5 bases and J by 2 bases, 9 bases remained unmatched. From germline, CDR1 is MNHEY and CDR2 SMNVEV (reference sequence). The CDR3 sequence is 15 residues long. The CDR3 sequence: CASSPRGAGAYEQYF. The CDR3 coding sequence is TGTGCCAGCAGTCCCCGTGGGGCGGGGGCCTACGAGCAGTACTTC.

This clone was counted a few times. The rearrangement uses TRBV28 and TRBJ2-1, with no clear D. V dropped 3 bases and J dropped 9 bases, with 12 bases sitting between them. The CDR3 sequence is 13 residues long. Germline assignment: CDR1 MDHEN and CDR2 SYDVKM. This CDR3 reads CASSFRLGSEQFF. The CDR3 nucleotides are TGTGCCAGCAGTTTTAGGCTAGGTTCTGAGCAGTTCTTC.

On this clone: This sample also contains other DNA sequences that code for the same CDR3. The V gene is TRBV29-1, the J gene TRBJ1-4; maybe TRBD1 (6 bases). Germline V gene data show CDR1 as SQVTM and CDR2 as ANQGSEA. Trimming cost V 1 base and J 4 bases, with 13 bases left between them. The CDR3 runs to 15 residues. This CDR3 is CSVEGGQGINEKLFF. DNA for the CDR3: TGCAGCGTTGAAGGGGGGCAGGGAATTAATGAAAAACTGTTTTTT.

The CDR3 region is CAWRKLRQGNTEAFF. The DNA of the CDR3 is TGTGCCTGGAGAAAACTGCGACAGGGCAACACTGAAGCTTTCTTT. V usage is TRBV30 and J usage is TRBJ1-1; 7 nucleotides agree with TRBD1. The CDR3 consists of 15 residues. The junction had 9 bases not matched to a gene; V was cut back by 3 bases and J by 2 bases. Germline CDR1 reads GTSNPN; CDR2 reads SVGIG (reference sequence).

The chain recombines TRBV7-3 with TRBJ2-7; 8 bases match TRBD1. Germline V gene data show CDR1 as SGHTA and CDR2 as FQGTGA. J gave up 3 bases and V 5 bases, and 3 bases lay outside the gene matches. The CDR3 loop spans 13 amino acids. The CDR3 DNA follows: TGTGCCAGCAGCCCAGGGGGCGGCTACGAGCAGTACTTC. This sequence encodes CASSPGGGYEQYF.

This chain joins TRBV5-1 and TRBJ2-7; perhaps TRBD1 as D (6 bases). V was pared by 0 bases and J by 3 bases, with 10 bases between. In germline, CDR1 is SGHRS, CDR2 YFSETQ. The CDR3 totals 14 residues. The CDR3 loop is CASSLGGGDYEQYF. CDR3 nucleotides: TGCGCCAGCAGCTTGGGAGGGGGAGACTACGAGCAGTACTTC.

This chain links TRBV27 with TRBJ1-5, with 8 bases lining up with TRBD1. From germline, CDR1 is MNHEY and CDR2 SMNVEV (reference sequence). With 2 bases clipped from V and 4 bases from J, the junction kept 10 bases outside the gene matches. The CDR3 has 17 residues. CDR3 nucleotide sequence: TGTGCCAGCAGTTTAATGGGAGGACAGGGATTAAATCAGCCCCAGCATTTT. This sequence encodes CASSLMGGQGLNQPQHF.

The V and J genes are TRBV7-6 and TRBJ1-1; perhaps TRBD1 as D (5 bases). The germline V gene encodes CDR1 SGHVS and CDR2 FNYEAQ. The CDR3 spans 15 residues. Trimming pared 3 bases from V and 1 base from J, leaving 12 bases between. CDR3 loop: CASSLGGGRNTEAFF. CDR3 sequence (DNA): TGTGCCAGCAGCTTGGGGGGAGGTAGGAACACTGAAGCTTTCTTT.

The J gene is TRBJ1-6, the V gene TRBV19, with 9 bases that match TRBD1. This CDR3 is 16 amino acids long. Trimming cost V 5 bases and J 9 bases; bases outside gene matches: 11. Germline V gene sequence: CDR1 LNHDA, CDR2 SQIVND (reference sequence). This CDR3 reads CASSSGQGGNFSPLHF. The CDR3 nucleotides are TGTGCCAGTAGTTCGGGACAGGGAGGAAATTTTTCACCCCTCCACTTT.

The V gene is TRBV9, the J gene TRBJ2-7; D is possibly TRBD1 (6 bases). The germline V and J ends were trimmed by 3 bases and 0 bases, with 16 bases remaining between them. CDR1 is SGDLS, CDR2 YYNGEE, per germline. CDR3 size: 16 residues. The DNA for the CDR3 is TGTGCCAGCAGCGCCAAGGACAGCACTTTCTCCTACGAGCAGTACTTC. Translated: CASSAKDSTFSYEQYF.

This sequence joins TRBV30 and TRBJ1-1; 12 bases are shared with TRBD1. This CDR3 spans 13 amino acids. V shed 4 bases and J 7 bases; nucleotides not matched to a gene: 4. CDR1 and CDR2 from the germline V gene are GTSNPN and SVGIG (reference sequence). The CDR3 sequence is CAWMGTGGSEAFF. CDR3 nucleotide sequence: TGTGCCTGGATGGGGACAGGGGGCAGTGAAGCTTTCTTT. Full variable domain (outside the CDR3, taken from reference TRBV30 and TRBJ1-1): SQTIHQWPATLVQPVGSPLSLECTVEGTSNPNLYWYRQAAGRGLQLLFYSVGIGQISSEVPQNLSASRPQDRQFILSSKKLLLSDSGFYLCAWMGTGGSEAFFGQGTRLTVV.

This clone showed up just once. The chain joins TRBV28 to TRBJ1-2; D is unresolved. CDR3 length: 13 amino acids. CDR1 and CDR2 (germline): MDHEN, SYDVKM. V lost 5 bases and J lost 6, with 13 bases in between. CDR3 bases: TGTGCCAGCAGTCTAGACTATTCGGATGGCTACACCTTC. It yields the protein CASSLDYSDGYTF.

J is TRBJ2-2 and V is TRBV2; 7 bases match TRBD1. Germline lookup yields CDR1 SNHLY and CDR2 FYNNEI. The CDR3 has 14 amino acids. V shed 6 bases and J 5 bases; nucleotides not matched to a gene: 6. This CDR3 reads CASRGTTGTGELFF. CDR3 DNA sequence: TGTGCCAGCAGGGGAACGACAGGGACCGGGGAGCTGTTTTTT.

V is TRBV11-2 and J is TRBJ2-7; TRBD2 agrees at 14 bases. The CDR3 length is 16 residues. Germline V gene lookup returns CDR1 SGHAT and CDR2 FQNNGV. The V gene end was trimmed by 5 bases and the J gene end by 3 bases; junction bases not matched to a gene: 6. The chain's CDR3 is CASSLSGTSGSYEQYF. In DNA form, the CDR3 reads TGTGCCAGCAGCCTATCCGGGACTAGCGGGAGCTACGAGCAGTACTTC.